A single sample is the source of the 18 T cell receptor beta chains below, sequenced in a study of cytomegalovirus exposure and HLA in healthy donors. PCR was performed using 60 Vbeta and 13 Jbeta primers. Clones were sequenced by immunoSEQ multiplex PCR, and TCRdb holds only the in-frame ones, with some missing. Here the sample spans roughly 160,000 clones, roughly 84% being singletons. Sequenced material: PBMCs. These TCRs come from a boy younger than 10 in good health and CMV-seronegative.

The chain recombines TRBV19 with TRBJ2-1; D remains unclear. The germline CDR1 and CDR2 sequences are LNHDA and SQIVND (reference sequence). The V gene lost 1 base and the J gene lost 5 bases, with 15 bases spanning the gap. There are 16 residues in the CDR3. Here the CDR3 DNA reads TGTGCCAGTAGTATAGTACGCTACGGTCTGAACAATGAGCAGTTCTTC. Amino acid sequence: CASSIVRYGLNNEQFF.

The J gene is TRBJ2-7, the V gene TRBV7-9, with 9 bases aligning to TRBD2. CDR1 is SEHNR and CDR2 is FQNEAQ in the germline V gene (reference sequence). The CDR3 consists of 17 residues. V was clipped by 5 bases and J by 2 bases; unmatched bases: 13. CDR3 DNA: TGTGCCAGCAGCACTACGAGACTAGCGGTTGGTGCCTACGAGCAGTACTTC. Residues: CASSTTRLAVGAYEQYF.

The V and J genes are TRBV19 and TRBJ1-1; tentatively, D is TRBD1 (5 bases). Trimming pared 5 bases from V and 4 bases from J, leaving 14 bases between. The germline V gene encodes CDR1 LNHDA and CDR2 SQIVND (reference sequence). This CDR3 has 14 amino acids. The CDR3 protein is CASSVLRQGTEAFF. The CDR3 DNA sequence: TGTGCCAGTAGTGTCCTCCGGCAGGGCACTGAAGCTTTCTTT.

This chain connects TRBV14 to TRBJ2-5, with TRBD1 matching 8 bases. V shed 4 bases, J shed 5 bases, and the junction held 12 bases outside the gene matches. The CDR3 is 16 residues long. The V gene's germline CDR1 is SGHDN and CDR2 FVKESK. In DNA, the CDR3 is TGTGCCAGCAGCCCTATGGACAGGGACGGGTGGGAGACCCAGTACTTC. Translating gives CASSPMDRDGWETQYF.

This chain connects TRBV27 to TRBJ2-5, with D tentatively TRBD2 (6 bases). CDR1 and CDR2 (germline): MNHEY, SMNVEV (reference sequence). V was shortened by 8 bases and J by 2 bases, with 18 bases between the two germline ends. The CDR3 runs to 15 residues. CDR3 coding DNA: TGTGCCAGCGGTGTTCCGGGACTGCAACAAGAGACCCAGTACTTC. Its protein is CASGVPGLQQETQYF.

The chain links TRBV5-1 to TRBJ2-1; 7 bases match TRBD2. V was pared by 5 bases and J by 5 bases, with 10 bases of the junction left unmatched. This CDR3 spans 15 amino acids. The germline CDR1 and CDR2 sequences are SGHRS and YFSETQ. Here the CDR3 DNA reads TGCGCCAGCAGTTTTTGGACTAGATCCAACAATGAGCAGTTCTTC. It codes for CASSFWTRSNNEQFF.

The CDR3 DNA reads as TGTGCCAGTAGTAATGTCCCCGGGACAGGGTCCAGAAGGAATCAGCCCCAGCATTTT. Its protein product is CASSNVPGTGSRRNQPQHF. The chain uses TRBV19 and TRBJ1-5, with 9 bases lining up with TRBD1. The germline V gene has CDR1 LNHDA and CDR2 SQIVND (reference sequence). There are 19 residues in the CDR3. V lost 4 bases and J lost 4; bases outside the gene matches: 17.

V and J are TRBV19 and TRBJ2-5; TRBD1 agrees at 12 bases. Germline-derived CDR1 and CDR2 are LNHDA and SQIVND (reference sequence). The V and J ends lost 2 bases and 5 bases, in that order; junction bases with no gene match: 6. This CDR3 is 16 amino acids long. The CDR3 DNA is TGTGCCAGTAGTATAAGGGACAGGGGGCGTAAGGAGACCCAGTACTTC. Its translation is CASSIRDRGRKETQYF.

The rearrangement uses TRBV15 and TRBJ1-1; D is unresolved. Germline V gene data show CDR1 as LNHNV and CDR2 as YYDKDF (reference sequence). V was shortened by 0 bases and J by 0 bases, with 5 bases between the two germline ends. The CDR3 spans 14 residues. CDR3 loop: CATSRDRVNTEAFF. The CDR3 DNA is TGTGCCACCAGCAGAGATCGGGTGAACACTGAAGCTTTCTTT.

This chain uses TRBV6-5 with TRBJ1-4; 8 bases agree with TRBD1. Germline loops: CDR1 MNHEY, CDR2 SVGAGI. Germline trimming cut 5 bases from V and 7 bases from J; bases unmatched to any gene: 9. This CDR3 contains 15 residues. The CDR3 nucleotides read TGTGCCAGCAGTCGACAGGGGAGGTCGGGTGAAAAACTGTTTTTT. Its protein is CASSRQGRSGEKLFF.

The CDR3: CASSTGGWSSYEQYF. The CDR3 DNA reads TGCGCCAGCAGCACAGGGGGCTGGTCCTCCTACGAGCAGTACTTC. This chain connects TRBV5-1 to TRBJ2-7; TRBD1 matches 9 bases. This CDR3 spans 15 amino acids. The ends lost 4 bases at V and 0 bases at J; junction bases unmatched: 5. Germline V gives CDR1 SGHRS, CDR2 YFSETQ. Based on the CDR3 plus reference TRBV5-1 and TRBJ2-7, the full variable domain is KAGVTQTPRYLIKTRGQQVTLSCSPISGHRSVSWYQQTPGQGLQFLFEYFSETQRNKGNFPGRFSGRQFSNSRSEMNVSTLELGDSALYLCASSTGGWSSYEQYFGPGTRLTVT.

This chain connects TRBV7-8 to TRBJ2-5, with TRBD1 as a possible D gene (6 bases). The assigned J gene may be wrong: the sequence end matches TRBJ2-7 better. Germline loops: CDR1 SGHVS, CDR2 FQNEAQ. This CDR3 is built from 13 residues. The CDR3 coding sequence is TGTGCCAGCAGCTTAGGCAGGGGTTACGAGCAGTACTTC. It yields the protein CASSLGRGYEQYF.

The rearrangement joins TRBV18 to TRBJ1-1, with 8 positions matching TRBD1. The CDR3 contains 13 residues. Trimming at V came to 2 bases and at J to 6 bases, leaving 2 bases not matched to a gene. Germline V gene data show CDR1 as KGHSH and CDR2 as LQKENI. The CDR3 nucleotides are TGTGCCAGCTCACCAATGGACAGGGCTGAAGCTTTCTTT. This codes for CASSPMDRAEAFF.

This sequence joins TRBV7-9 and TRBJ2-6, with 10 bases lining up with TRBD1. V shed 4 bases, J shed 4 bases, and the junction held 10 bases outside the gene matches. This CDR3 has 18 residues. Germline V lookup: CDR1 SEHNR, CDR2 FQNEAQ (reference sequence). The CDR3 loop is CASSSTGGTSEGANVLTF. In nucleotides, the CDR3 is TGTGCCAGCAGCTCGACAGGGGGCACGTCGGAGGGGGCCAACGTCCTGACTTTC.

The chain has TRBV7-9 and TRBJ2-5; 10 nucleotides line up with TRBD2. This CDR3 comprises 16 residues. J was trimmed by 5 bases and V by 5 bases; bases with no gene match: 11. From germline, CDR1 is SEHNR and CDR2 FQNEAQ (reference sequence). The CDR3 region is CASSPRLAGLGETQYF. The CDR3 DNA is TGTGCCAGCAGCCCCCGACTAGCGGGCTTGGGGGAGACCCAGTACTTC.

The CDR3 is CASSLTITPNSYEQYF. The CDR3 coding sequence is TGTGCCAGCAGCTTAACTATAACTCCGAACTCCTACGAGCAGTACTTC. The rearrangement joins TRBV7-8 to TRBJ2-7; D remains unclear. The CDR3 length is 16 residues. With 2 bases removed from V and 0 bases from J, the gap between germline ends came to 14 bases. Germline CDR1 and CDR2: SGHVS and FQNEAQ.

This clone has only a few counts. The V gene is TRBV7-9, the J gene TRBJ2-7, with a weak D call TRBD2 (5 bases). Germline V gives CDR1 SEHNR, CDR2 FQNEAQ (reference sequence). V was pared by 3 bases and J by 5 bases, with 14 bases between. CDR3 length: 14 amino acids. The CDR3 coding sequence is TGTGCCAGCAGCTTTCGTACTAGGGCCAACGAGCAGTACTTC. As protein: CASSFRTRANEQYF.

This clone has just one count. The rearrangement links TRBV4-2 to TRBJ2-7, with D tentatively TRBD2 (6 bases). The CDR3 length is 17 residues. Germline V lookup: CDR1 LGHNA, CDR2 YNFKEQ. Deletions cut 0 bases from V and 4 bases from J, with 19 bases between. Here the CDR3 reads CASSQEYDAGTFYEQYF. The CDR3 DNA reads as TGTGCCAGCAGCCAAGAGTACGACGCGGGGACTTTTTACGAGCAGTACTTC.